This T cell receptor beta chain comes out of a study of cytotoxic CD8 clonotypes in ibrutinib-treated CLL. The overall study: The patients, under 13 relapsed/refractory and about 14 treatment-naive, included around 17 who were IGHV unmutated. Response was recorded as partial in roughly 25 patients and complete in 2; at median roughly 70 months, approximately 14 remained remitted and around twelve had progressed.

Remarks on this clone: Its target is unknown.

V shed 1 base, J shed 6 bases, and the junction held 6 bases outside the gene matches. The CDR3 is 17 residues long. Germline CDR1 and CDR2: LGHNA and YNFKEQ. Sequenced by immunoSEQ multiplex PCR; TCRdb stores in-frame clones only, minus some. The sample shows around 70,000 clones, roughly 85% of them seen only once. Study-wide findings and caveats: In sustained-remission versus progressing patients, sampling times differed. Clonality went up at the time of ibrutinib response, stayed stable in sustained remission, and later dropped back toward its baseline level at progression.

This sequence joins TRBV4-2 and TRBJ2-1; 13 positions match TRBD2. The clonotype originates from a human donor with chronic lymphocytic leukemia. The sample here was PBMCs, taken after 24 months of ibrutinib treatment. CDR3: CASSQGGLAGASNEQFF. The CDR3 DNA follows: TGTGCCAGCAGCCAAGGAGGACTAGCGGGAGCCTCCAATGAGCAGTTCTTC.